This passage covers 31 T cell receptor beta chains from one sample sequenced in a study of T cells in localized non-small cell lung cancer. Method: immunoSEQ multiplex PCR; TCRdb's copy keeps in-frame clones and lacks some. This repertoire shows about 78,000 clones, approximately 85% found once; its top ten account for 2.8%. The specimen was peripheral blood, collected before any cancer treatment. The receptors derive from a man between 40 and 70 years old with stage I lung adenocarcinoma.

The rearrangement uses TRBV7-3 and TRBJ1-1, with TRBD1 matching over 8 bases. CDR3 size: 13 residues. Trimming took 3 bases from V and 5 from J; bases not matched to a gene: 2. CDR1 and CDR2 from the germline V gene are SGHTA and FQGTGA. CDR3 DNA sequence: TGTGCCAGCAGCTTCGGACAGGGAACTGAAGCTTTCTTT. Residues: CASSFGQGTEAFF.

The genes are TRBV10-1 and TRBJ1-4; the D is unclear. In germline, CDR1 is WNHNN, CDR2 SYGVQD (reference sequence). This CDR3 is built from 10 residues. Trimming took off 10 bases at V and 5 bases at J, with 5 bases between the two ends. CDR3 DNA: TGCGCCAACGACAATGAAAAACTGTTTTTT. Translating gives CANDNEKLFF.

This clone was counted between two and nine times. The chain links TRBV27 to TRBJ1-1; no clear D. Germline values: CDR1 MNHEY, CDR2 SMNVEV (reference sequence). The CDR3 consists of 14 residues. With 1 base removed from V and 2 bases from J, the gap between germline ends came to 8 bases. As DNA, the CDR3 is TGTGCCAGCAGTTTATTTGGGGTAAACACTGAAGCTTTCTTT. Translating it yields CASSLFGVNTEAFF.

This chain connects TRBV27 to TRBJ1-5, with D hard to call. The ends were cut back, 5 bases at V and 3 bases at J, with 11 bases in the middle. From germline, CDR1 is MNHEY and CDR2 SMNVEV (reference sequence). CDR3 length: 14 amino acids. DNA of the CDR3: TGTGCCAGCAGTCCACGGACGGACAATCAGCCCCAGCATTTT. Residues: CASSPRTDNQPQHF.

The V call is TRBV23-1, the J call TRBJ1-1; TRBD1 agrees at 10 bases. TRBV23-1 is flagged as an ORF with uncertain function. The ends lost 4 bases at V and 6 bases at J; junction bases unmatched: 26. The CDR3 has 21 amino acids. This chain's CDR3 is CASSPKAGQGTSTLRVPEAFF. In DNA form, the CDR3 reads TGCGCCAGCAGTCCCAAAGCGGGACAGGGGACCTCTACCCTGAGAGTCCCTGAAGCTTTCTTT.

This clone was detected a few times. The rearrangement joins TRBV30 to TRBJ1-2; D is possibly TRBD1 (5 bases). V gave up 5 bases and J gave up 6 bases, with 22 bases separating them. This CDR3 spans 15 amino acids. CDR1 GTSNPN and CDR2 SVGIG come from the germline V gene (reference sequence). CDR3 region: CAWGNSDSKRDGYTF. The CDR3, as DNA: TGTGCCTGGGGTAATTCAGACAGTAAAAGGGATGGCTACACCTTC.

The V and J genes are TRBV9 and TRBJ1-3; D gene ambiguous. Germline V gene sequence: CDR1 SGDLS, CDR2 YYNGEE. The CDR3 length is 17 residues. V was pared by 3 bases and J by 0 bases, with 16 bases between. The CDR3 DNA sequence: TGTGCCAGCAGCGCCCGGGAGTCCCTGAGCTCTGGAAACACCATATATTTT. It translates to CASSARESLSSGNTIYF.

This clone was observed once. The chain links TRBV9 to TRBJ1-2; 8 bases are a match to TRBD1. There are 15 residues in the CDR3. CDR1 is SGDLS and CDR2 is YYNGEE in the germline V gene. Trimming at V came to 4 bases and at J to 6 bases, leaving 11 bases not matched to a gene. Here the CDR3 DNA reads TGTGCCAGCAGCCCCCTTCGGACAGGGAACAATGGCTACACCTTC. Amino acid sequence: CASSPLRTGNNGYTF.

The chain uses TRBV6-5 and TRBJ2-5, with D perhaps TRBD1 or TRBD2 (5 bases each). There are 13 residues in the CDR3. Germline V gene lookup returns CDR1 MNHEY and CDR2 SVGAGI. Between the trimmed V and J ends, which lost 3 bases and 12 bases, there was a span of 17 bases. CDR3 sequence reads: CASSYGGLRAKYF. The CDR3 DNA is TGTGCCAGCAGTTATGGGGGTCTTAGGGCAAAGTACTTC.

The rearrangement joins TRBV30 to TRBJ2-2; the match to TRBD1 covers 8 bases. This CDR3 is 15 amino acids long. V trimming: 0 bases; J trimming: 4 bases; junction bases outside the gene matches: 4. Germline CDR1 and CDR2: GTSNPN and SVGIG (reference sequence). CDR3 in amino acids: CAWSVRGQVTGELFF. The CDR3 nucleotides are TGTGCCTGGAGTGTACGGGGACAGGTCACCGGGGAGCTGTTTTTT.

The rearrangement joins TRBV29-1 to TRBJ2-5, with 9 bases that match TRBD2. The J segment lost 2 bases and the V segment lost 1 base, leaving 5 bases of the junction unmatched. The length of the CDR3 is 15 residues. CDR1 is SQVTM, CDR2 ANQGSEA, per germline. CDR3 in DNA: TGCAGCGTTGAAGGACCACTAGCGGGTCAAGAGACCCAGTACTTC. Translation: CSVEGPLAGQETQYF.

The chain carries TRBV19 and TRBJ1-5; perhaps TRBD1 as D (5 bases). V lost 7 bases, J lost 7 bases, and 20 bases lay in between. This CDR3 spans 15 amino acids. Looked up from germline, CDR1 is LNHDA and CDR2 is SQIVND (reference sequence). CDR3 protein: CASTPLGDGAQPQHF. The CDR3 DNA sequence: TGTGCCAGTACCCCGCTCGGGGATGGGGCGCAGCCCCAGCATTTT.

The chain combines TRBV5-1 with TRBJ2-5; the D is unclear. The germline CDR1 and CDR2 sequences are SGHRS and YFSETQ. The CDR3 sequence is 13 residues long. Trimming shortened V by 7 bases and J by 3 bases, and 13 bases separated the two germline ends. CDR3 sequence reads: CASPDQNKETQYF. The CDR3 coding sequence is TGCGCCAGCCCGGACCAGAACAAAGAGACCCAGTACTTC.

CDR3 in amino acids: CASSQEGGETQYF. In nucleotides, the CDR3 is TGTGCCAGCAGCCAGGAGGGAGGGGAGACCCAGTACTTC. The chain couples TRBV2 to TRBJ2-5; 7 nucleotides agree with TRBD2. Germline CDR1 is SNHLY and CDR2 is FYNNEI. The CDR3 is 13 residues long. The J segment lost 5 bases and the V segment lost 6 bases, leaving 6 bases of the junction unmatched.

This chain uses TRBV29-1 with TRBJ1-4; TRBD1 matches 8 bases. CDR1 is SQVTM, CDR2 ANQGSEA, per germline. The CDR3 has 12 amino acids. V shed 6 bases and J 5 bases; nucleotides not matched to a gene: 2. CDR3 sequence: CSVRDRNEKLFF. The DNA of the CDR3 is TGCAGCGTCCGGGACAGGAATGAAAAACTGTTTTTT.

This clone was detected a few times. The gene calls are TRBV29-1 and TRBJ1-1; TRBD1 might be the D (5 bases). Per the germline V gene, CDR1 is SQVTM and CDR2 is ANQGSEA. The CDR3 covers 13 residues. Trimming shortened V by 3 bases and J by 0 bases, and 8 bases separated the two germline ends. CDR3 in amino acids: CSVEGQLNTEAFF. CDR3 coding DNA: TGCAGCGTTGAGGGGCAGTTGAACACTGAAGCTTTCTTT.

V usage is TRBV27 and J usage is TRBJ2-5, with TRBD2 identical over 14 bases. This CDR3 has 18 amino acids. Germline assignment: CDR1 MNHEY and CDR2 SMNVEV (reference sequence). V lost 6 bases and J lost 3; bases outside the gene matches: 12. The CDR3: CASSKSPGLAGVEETQYF. In DNA form, the CDR3 reads TGTGCCAGCAGCAAGTCTCCGGGACTAGCGGGAGTAGAAGAGACCCAGTACTTC.

This chain's CDR3 is CASSLAGTGGTEAFF. The CDR3 DNA is TGTGCCAGCAGCTTAGCGGGGACAGGGGGCACTGAAGCTTTCTTT. The chain employs TRBV7-9 and TRBJ1-1, with 11 bases matching TRBD1. CDR3 size: 15 residues. The V gene end was trimmed by 0 bases and the J gene end by 4 bases; junction bases not matched to a gene: 1. CDR1 is SEHNR, CDR2 FQNEAQ, per germline (reference sequence).

The table lists this clone with a count of one. The J gene is TRBJ1-4, the V gene TRBV30; D remains ambiguous. Germline CDR1 GTSNPN, CDR2 SVGIG (reference sequence). The CDR3 is made up of 12 amino acids. Trimming removed 4 bases at V and 3 bases at J, with 6 bases between. The CDR3 nucleotides read TGTGCCTGGATACAGTCTAATGAAAAACTGTTTTTT. It encodes CAWIQSNEKLFF. The whole variable domain, filled in from reference TRBV30 and TRBJ1-4, reads SQTIHQWPATLVQPVGSPLSLECTVEGTSNPNLYWYRQAAGRGLQLLFYSVGIGQISSEVPQNLSASRPQDRQFILSSKKLLLSDSGFYLCAWIQSNEKLFFGSGTQLSVL.

V is TRBV6-6 and J is TRBJ1-1; TRBD1 matches at 11 bases. The CDR3 consists of 14 residues. Trimming at V came to 5 bases and at J to 4 bases, leaving 3 bases not matched to a gene. The germline V gene has CDR1 MNHNY and CDR2 SVGAGI (reference sequence). DNA of the CDR3: TGTGCCAGCAGTCGGACAGGGGGCCTCACTGAAGCTTTCTTT. Its protein product is CASSRTGGLTEAFF.

The V call is TRBV4-3, the J call TRBJ1-6; D not resolved. This CDR3 contains 17 residues. The V end was cut by 3 bases, the J end by 0 bases, with 12 bases between. Looked up from germline, CDR1 is LGHNA and CDR2 is YSLEER. The CDR3 DNA follows: TGCGCCAGCAGCCAGGCGGGAATGAGCTCCTATAATTCACCCCTCCACTTT. Its protein product is CASSQAGMSSYNSPLHF.

This clone was recorded only once. The chain employs TRBV19 and TRBJ1-5, with 9 bases that match TRBD1. The CDR3 consists of 14 residues. Germline V gene sequence: CDR1 LNHDA, CDR2 SQIVND (reference sequence). The J segment lost 6 bases and the V segment lost 4 bases, leaving 4 bases of the junction unmatched. The CDR3 nucleotides are TGTGCCAGTAGTAACGGACAGGGGATTCAGCCCCAGCATTTT. Its translation is CASSNGQGIQPQHF.

The chain is built from TRBV9 and TRBJ1-2; possible D gene TRBD1, 5 bases. Germline CDR1 SGDLS, CDR2 YYNGEE. This CDR3 contains 16 residues. The ends were cut back, 2 bases at V and 2 bases at J, with 16 bases in the middle. The CDR3 DNA reads TGTGCCAGCAGCGTCGGGCTCAGGGACGCGAACTATGGCTACACCTTC. Translation: CASSVGLRDANYGYTF.

The J gene is TRBJ2-2, the V gene TRBV28; D unclear. V was shortened by 6 bases and J by 3 bases, with 5 bases between the two germline ends. The CDR3 runs to 12 residues. CDR1 MDHEN and CDR2 SYDVKM come from the germline V gene. The CDR3 reads CASSLYTGELFF. CDR3 DNA sequence: TGTGCCAGCAGCCTTTACACCGGGGAGCTGTTTTTT. The variable domain in full, with the rest retrieved from reference TRBV28 and TRBJ2-2, is DVKVTQSSRYLVKRTGEKVFLECVQDMDHENMFWYRQDPGLGLRLIYFSYDVKMKEKGDIPEGYSVSREKKERFSLILESASTNQTSMYLCASSLYTGELFFGEGSRLTVL.

CDR3 bases: TGCAGCGTCCAAAAAGCGGGACAGGGCTCTGAAAAACTGTTTTTT. It yields the protein CSVQKAGQGSEKLFF. J is TRBJ1-4 and V is TRBV29-1; 9 nucleotides line up with TRBD1. The junction had 12 bases not matched to a gene; V was cut back by 6 bases and J by 7 bases. The CDR3 consists of 15 residues. Germline CDR1 SQVTM, CDR2 ANQGSEA.

This clone was seen at least ten times. The chain recombines TRBV30 with TRBJ1-6, with 7 bases fitting TRBD1. The CDR3 totals 13 residues. V was pared by 1 base and J by 13 bases, with 7 bases of the junction left unmatched. Germline CDR1 reads GTSNPN; CDR2 reads SVGIG (reference sequence). In nucleotides, the CDR3 is TGTGCCTGGAGTGCCGGGACAGACTTGCCCCTCCACTTT. It is translated as CAWSAGTDLPLHF.

The J gene is TRBJ2-7, the V gene TRBV7-6, with D tentatively TRBD1 (6 bases). V was pared by 5 bases and J by 4 bases, with 12 bases between. CDR3 length: 13 residues. Germline CDR1 SGHVS, CDR2 FNYEAQ. CDR3 in DNA: TGTGCCAGCAGCCGAGATGGGACATACGAGCAGTACTTC. Translation: CASSRDGTYEQYF.

The chain uses TRBV6-1 and TRBJ1-3; D is perhaps TRBD1 (5 bases). This CDR3 contains 15 residues. Germline lookup yields CDR1 MNHNS and CDR2 SASEGT. V lost 3 bases and J 0 bases, leaving 9 bases between the germline ends. As DNA, the CDR3 is TGTGCCAGCAGTGAGGGGGGATTCTCTGGAAACACCATATATTTT. It is translated as CASSEGGFSGNTIYF.

The chain links TRBV4-1 to TRBJ2-7, with 9 bases identical to TRBD1. The CDR3 covers 15 residues. V dropped 1 base and J dropped 6; count of bases not matched to a gene: 7. Per the germline V gene, CDR1 is MGHRA and CDR2 is YSYEKL. CDR3 coding DNA: TGCGCCAGCAGCCAAGGGGGACAGGGTGTAGGCGAGCAGTACTTC. Its translation is CASSQGGQGVGEQYF.

This rearrangement joins TRBV19 to TRBJ2-7; D remains unclear. V was shortened by 3 bases and J by 4 bases, with 13 bases between the two germline ends. This CDR3 comprises 14 residues. Germline values: CDR1 LNHDA, CDR2 SQIVND (reference sequence). In DNA form, the CDR3 reads TGTGCCAGTAGTATTACTCCCGGGTATTACGAGCAGTACTTC. Protein sequence: CASSITPGYYEQYF.

The chain is built from TRBV28 and TRBJ1-3, with 7 bases matching TRBD1. Germline CDR1 reads MDHEN; CDR2 reads SYDVKM. After removal of 11 bases from V and 0 bases from J, the junction contained 4 bases not matched to a gene. The CDR3 sequence is 13 residues long. Written as DNA, the CDR3 is TGTGCCTCACACAGGGGCTCTGGAAACACCATATATTTT. Residues: CASHRGSGNTIYF.